This T cell receptor (beta chain) was captured in a study of technical replicates of blood from several donors. This clone showed up just a few times. Data came from immunoSEQ multiplex PCR; TCRdb stores just in-frame clones and leaves some out. The sample shows nearly 70,000 clones, more than 85% of them seen only once. V was clipped by 5 bases and J by 3 bases, with 11 bases between them. Germline V gene lookup returns CDR1 SGHRS and CDR2 YFSETQ. The length of the CDR3 is 13 residues. This TCR came from a human donor in good health. Some clones in this sample may be carry-over from other donors' samples. V usage is TRBV5-1 and J usage is TRBJ1-1, with no clear D. The material sequenced was PBMCs. The CDR3 region has the DNA TGCGCCAGCAGAAAAGGAGTAGACACTGAAGCTTTCTTT. Protein: CASRKGVDTEAFF.